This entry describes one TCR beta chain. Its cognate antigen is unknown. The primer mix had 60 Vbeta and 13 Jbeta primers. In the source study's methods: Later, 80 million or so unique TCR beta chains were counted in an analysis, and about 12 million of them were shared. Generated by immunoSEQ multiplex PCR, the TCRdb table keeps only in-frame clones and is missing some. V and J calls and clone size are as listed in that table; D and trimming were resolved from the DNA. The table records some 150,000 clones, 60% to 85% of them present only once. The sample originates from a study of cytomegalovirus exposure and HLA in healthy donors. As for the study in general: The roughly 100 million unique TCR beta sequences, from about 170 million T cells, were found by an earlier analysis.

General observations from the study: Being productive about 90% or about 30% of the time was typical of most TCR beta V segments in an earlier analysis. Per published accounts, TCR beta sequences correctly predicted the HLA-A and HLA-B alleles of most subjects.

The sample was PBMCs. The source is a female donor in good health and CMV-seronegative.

The CDR3 coding sequence is TGTGCCAGCAGTGTGGACAGGGACGAGCAGTACTTC. The encoded protein is CASSVDRDEQYF. The V and J genes are TRBV28 and TRBJ2-7, with TRBD1 matching 8 bases. V lost 5 bases, J lost 5 bases, and 2 bases stayed unmatched. Germline V gene sequence: CDR1 MDHEN, CDR2 SYDVKM. This CDR3 has 12 amino acids.